A selection of T cell receptor beta chains follows, all from one sample in a study of T-cell memory formation after mild COVID-19. TCRdb processed the 5' RACE reads anew with MiXCR; each CDR3 protein has one entry. The sample records fewer than 150,000 distinct CDR3 sequences, more than 13% being singletons. The material sequenced was PBMCs or a T cell subset sorted from them (not recorded which). All receptors derive from an adult woman who had mild COVID-19 (a few samples of this study predate the infection). Cell type and time point are not known. Each CDR3 is given with its conserved first and last residue. The order of the fields is clone size, J gene, D gene, V gene, CDR3 protein, CDR3 DNA. The D gene is left open where the match is weak. Not every row has a clone size; where given, it reads once, few, many or a size class.

abundance: few; j_gene: TRBJ2-1; d_gene: -; v_gene: TRBV7-9; CDR3aa: CASSSNRGSRYEQFF; CDR3nt: TGTGCCAGCAGCTCGAATCGTGGGAGTAGGTATGAGCAGTTCTTC
abundance: few; j_gene: TRBJ1-1; d_gene: -; v_gene: TRBV12-3/TRBV12-4; CDR3aa: CASSLRTVQLNTEAFF; CDR3nt: TGTGCCAGCAGTCTCCGGACAGTCCAACTAAACACTGAAGCTTTCTTT
abundance: -; j_gene: TRBJ2-1; d_gene: TRBD2; v_gene: TRBV4-2; CDR3aa: CASSQVGGSNEQFF; CDR3nt: TGTGCCAGCAGCCAAGTCGGGGGGAGCAATGAGCAGTTCTTC
abundance: -; j_gene: TRBJ2-1; d_gene: TRBD2; v_gene: TRBV29-1; CDR3aa: CSVPQREFEYNEQFF; CDR3nt: TGCAGCGTTCCCCAGCGGGAGTTCGAGTACAATGAGCAGTTCTTC
abundance: -; j_gene: TRBJ2-3; d_gene: TRBD2; v_gene: TRBV9; CDR3aa: CASSGDGGTTDTQYF; CDR3nt: TGTGCCAGCAGCGGCGACGGGGGGACTACGGATACGCAGTATTTT
abundance: -; j_gene: TRBJ1-4; d_gene: -; v_gene: TRBV9; CDR3aa: CASSEDGEKLFF; CDR3nt: TGTGCCAGCAGCGAGGACGGTGAAAAACTGTTTTTT
abundance: few; j_gene: TRBJ2-3; d_gene: -; v_gene: TRBV10-3; CDR3aa: CAISESGGFDLHRADTQYF; CDR3nt: TGTGCCATCAGTGAGTCCGGAGGGTTCGACCTACACCGTGCAGATACGCAGTATTTT
abundance: -; j_gene: TRBJ1-3; d_gene: TRBD1; v_gene: TRBV4-3; CDR3aa: CASSPSTGGNTIYF; CDR3nt: TGCGCCAGCAGCCCCTCGACAGGGGGAAACACCATATATTTT
abundance: many; j_gene: TRBJ2-7; d_gene: -; v_gene: TRBV11-2; CDR3aa: CASSLGRGGPYEQYF; CDR3nt: TGTGCCAGCAGCTTAGGTCGCGGGGGCCCCTACGAGCAGTACTTC
abundance: few; j_gene: TRBJ2-5; d_gene: -; v_gene: TRBV7-7; CDR3aa: CASSFTTDVGETQYF; CDR3nt: TGTGCTAGCAGCTTCACAACCGATGTAGGAGAGACCCAGTACTTC
abundance: -; j_gene: TRBJ1-2; d_gene: -; v_gene: TRBV5-8; CDR3aa: CASSLTIGYGYTF; CDR3nt: TGTGCCAGCAGCTTGACGATTGGCTATGGCTACACCTTC
abundance: -; j_gene: TRBJ2-3; d_gene: TRBD2; v_gene: TRBV5-8; CDR3aa: CASRGLESSGSGTDTQYF; CDR3nt: TGTGCCAGCAGAGGACTCGAAAGCAGCGGGAGTGGGACAGATACGCAGTATTTT
abundance: few; j_gene: TRBJ2-2; d_gene: TRBD1; v_gene: TRBV7-9; CDR3aa: CASSRRTGGSTGELFF; CDR3nt: TGTGCCAGCAGCCGGCGGACAGGGGGCAGCACCGGGGAGCTGTTTTTT
abundance: -; j_gene: TRBJ1-2; d_gene: TRBD1; v_gene: TRBV7-9; CDR3aa: CASSDSTGQGVYGYTF; CDR3nt: TGTGCCAGCAGCGATTCTACCGGACAGGGAGTCTATGGCTACACCTTC
abundance: few; j_gene: TRBJ1-2; d_gene: TRBD1; v_gene: TRBV14; CDR3aa: CASSPGDSNFYGYTF; CDR3nt: TGTGCCAGCAGCCCTGGGGACAGCAACTTCTATGGCTACACCTTC
abundance: -; j_gene: TRBJ1-5; d_gene: -; v_gene: TRBV3-2; CDR3aa: CASSPIENSNQPQHF; CDR3nt: TGTGCCAGCAGCCCAATTGAGAATAGCAATCAGCCCCAGCATTTT
abundance: many; j_gene: TRBJ2-7; d_gene: -; v_gene: TRBV7-9; CDR3aa: CASSPQGQLYEQYF; CDR3nt: TGTGCCAGCAGCCCTCAGGGGCAGCTCTACGAGCAGTACTTC
abundance: once; j_gene: TRBJ1-5; d_gene: -; v_gene: TRBV4-2; CDR3aa: CASSQEPGVGQPQHF; CDR3nt: TGTGCCAGCAGCCAAGAGCCAGGGGTCGGACAGCCCCAGCATTTT
abundance: -; j_gene: TRBJ2-5; d_gene: TRBD2; v_gene: TRBV15; CDR3aa: CATGRRGGETQYF; CDR3nt: TGTGCCACCGGTCGTCGCGGGGGGGAGACCCAGTACTTC
abundance: -; j_gene: TRBJ1-1; d_gene: -; v_gene: TRBV20-1; CDR3aa: CSARLPEGRGDTEAFF; CDR3nt: TGCAGTGCTAGGCTACCCGAGGGGAGGGGCGACACTGAAGCTTTCTTT
abundance: -; j_gene: TRBJ2-7; d_gene: TRBD1; v_gene: TRBV2; CDR3aa: CASRAGGYEQYF; CDR3nt: TGTGCCAGCAGGGCAGGGGGCTACGAGCAGTACTTC
abundance: few; j_gene: TRBJ2-7; d_gene: TRBD2; v_gene: TRBV9; CDR3aa: CASSEGSGTSSAYEQYF; CDR3nt: TGTGCCAGCAGCGAGGGAAGCGGGACTAGTTCAGCATACGAGCAGTACTTC
abundance: -; j_gene: TRBJ1-2; d_gene: TRBD1; v_gene: TRBV7-8; CDR3aa: CASSLDRVDGYTF; CDR3nt: TGTGCCAGCAGTTTAGACAGGGTAGATGGCTACACCTTC
abundance: -; j_gene: TRBJ1-2; d_gene: -; v_gene: TRBV21-1; CDR3aa: CASSKSSRTEKGYTF; CDR3nt: TGTGCCAGCAGCAAATCCTCGCGGACAGAGAAAGGCTACACCTTC
abundance: -; j_gene: TRBJ2-1; d_gene: TRBD2; v_gene: TRBV20-1; CDR3aa: CSARDIGTLLAGYNEQFF; CDR3nt: TGCAGTGCTAGAGATATTGGGACTCTGCTAGCGGGGTACAATGAGCAGTTCTTC
abundance: few; j_gene: TRBJ2-3; d_gene: -; v_gene: TRBV4-2; CDR3aa: CASSPRFPSTDTQYF; CDR3nt: TGTGCCAGCAGCCCTAGGTTCCCGTCTACAGATACGCAGTATTTT
abundance: -; j_gene: TRBJ2-5; d_gene: -; v_gene: TRBV4-3; CDR3aa: CASSQGPSGTEETQYF; CDR3nt: TGCGCCAGCAGCCAGGGACCCTCCGGGACGGAAGAGACCCAGTACTTC
abundance: few; j_gene: TRBJ1-1; d_gene: -; v_gene: TRBV11-2; CDR3aa: CASSLRPRGSNTEAFF; CDR3nt: TGTGCCAGCAGCCTTCGCCCGAGGGGCTCGAACACTGAAGCTTTCTTT
abundance: -; j_gene: TRBJ2-7; d_gene: -; v_gene: TRBV13; CDR3aa: CASRAVNHEQYF; CDR3nt: TGTGCCAGCAGGGCGGTGAACCACGAGCAGTACTTC
abundance: many; j_gene: TRBJ2-7; d_gene: -; v_gene: TRBV12-3/TRBV12-4; CDR3aa: CASSGRGGEYF; CDR3nt: TGTGCCAGCAGTGGTCGTGGGGGCGAGTACTTC
abundance: -; j_gene: TRBJ1-2; d_gene: -; v_gene: TRBV25-1; CDR3aa: CASSESNGVGYGYTF; CDR3nt: TGTGCCAGCAGTGAATCTAACGGGGTTGGCTATGGCTACACCTTC
abundance: large; j_gene: TRBJ1-1; d_gene: TRBD1; v_gene: TRBV19; CDR3aa: CASIGTGSRVSGGAFF; CDR3nt: TGTGCCAGTATCGGGACAGGGTCTCGAGTATCAGGGGGAGCTTTCTTT
abundance: -; j_gene: TRBJ2-1; d_gene: -; v_gene: TRBV9; CDR3aa: CASSGTHNNEQFF; CDR3nt: TGTGCCAGCAGCGGGACTCATAACAATGAGCAGTTCTTC
abundance: -; j_gene: TRBJ2-3; d_gene: TRBD1; v_gene: TRBV27; CDR3aa: CASSWTGGSLFPDTQYF; CDR3nt: TGTGCCAGCAGTTGGACAGGGGGTTCTCTCTTCCCAGATACGCAGTATTTT
abundance: -; j_gene: TRBJ2-1; d_gene: -; v_gene: TRBV19; CDR3aa: CASEEPRGNNEQFF; CDR3nt: TGTGCCAGCGAGGAGCCCCGAGGAAACAATGAGCAGTTCTTC
abundance: -; j_gene: TRBJ1-5; d_gene: -; v_gene: TRBV3-1; CDR3aa: CASSLGHLYQPQHF; CDR3nt: TGTGCCAGCAGCCTCGGTCATCTATATCAGCCCCAGCATTTT
abundance: few; j_gene: TRBJ1-5; d_gene: -; v_gene: TRBV5-1; CDR3aa: CASSLNPSNQPQHF; CDR3nt: TGCGCCAGCAGCTTGAATCCTAGCAATCAGCCCCAGCATTTT
abundance: -; j_gene: TRBJ2-4; d_gene: TRBD1; v_gene: TRBV7-9; CDR3aa: CASSWTGGEENIQYF; CDR3nt: TGTGCCAGCAGCTGGACAGGGGGCGAAGAAAACATTCAGTACTTC
abundance: few; j_gene: TRBJ2-3; d_gene: -; v_gene: TRBV6-4; CDR3aa: CASSDSEANWGTDTQYF; CDR3nt: TGTGCCAGCAGTGACTCTGAGGCTAATTGGGGCACAGATACGCAGTATTTT
abundance: -; j_gene: TRBJ2-2; d_gene: -; v_gene: TRBV24-1; CDR3aa: CATRGAGELFF; CDR3nt: TGTGCCACCAGGGGAGCCGGGGAGCTGTTTTTT
abundance: many; j_gene: TRBJ2-1; d_gene: TRBD2; v_gene: TRBV20-1; CDR3aa: CSARTSEDNEQFF; CDR3nt: TGCAGTGCCCGGACTAGTGAAGACAATGAGCAGTTCTTC
abundance: few; j_gene: TRBJ1-1; d_gene: -; v_gene: TRBV5-5; CDR3aa: CASSSSWGGYTEAFF; CDR3nt: TGTGCCAGCAGCTCATCCTGGGGGGGCTACACTGAAGCTTTCTTT